The 12 T cell receptor beta chains presented below share a single source sample, sequenced in a study of OX40 agonist ivuxolimab in advanced cancers. Using immunoSEQ multiplex PCR, the repertoire was profiled, and TCRdb retains in-frame clones only, with some absent. The data contain about 67,000 clones, roughly 90% of them singletons. The sequencing here drew on CD4+ or CD8+ T cells sorted from blood, taken in a trial of the OX40 agonist ivuxolimab. Every receptor here comes from an adult with an advanced solid tumor such as melanoma, head and neck, liver or kidney cancer.

On this clone itself: Other nucleotide sequences in the sample specify the same CDR3. In nucleotides, the CDR3 is TGTGCCAGCAGCTTCGGAACGGGAAATGAAAAACTGTTTTTT. This sequence encodes CASSFGTGNEKLFF. The genes are TRBV11-2 and TRBJ1-4; D remains unclear. The V gene lost 3 bases and the J gene lost 5 bases, with 10 bases spanning the gap. Per the germline V gene, CDR1 is SGHAT and CDR2 is FQNNGV. The CDR3 consists of 14 residues. Filled out from reference TRBV11-2 and TRBJ1-4, the complete variable domain reads EAGVAQSPRYKIIEKRQSVAFWCNPISGHATLYWYQQILGQGPKLLIQFQNNGVVDDSQLPKDRFSAERLKGVDSTLKIQPAKLEDSAVYLCASSFGTGNEKLFFGSGTQLSVL.

This chain connects TRBV10-3 to TRBJ1-2; 7 bases agree with TRBD1. Germline trimming cut 6 bases from V and 7 bases from J; bases unmatched to any gene: 8. Germline-derived CDR1 and CDR2 are ENHRY and SYGVKD. CDR3 length: 13 residues. The chain's CDR3 is CAISPDRALGYTF. The DNA of the CDR3 is TGTGCCATCAGCCCCGACAGGGCTCTTGGCTACACCTTC.

This chain connects TRBV6-8 to TRBJ1-1; weak D call: TRBD1 (5 bases). V was cut by 7 bases and J by 6 bases, with 24 bases left in between. CDR3 size: 16 residues. The germline gives CDR1 MNHGY, CDR2 SAAAGT. The CDR3 is CASTRGTAPRYAEAFF. The CDR3 bases are TGTGCCAGCACCAGAGGGACCGCTCCCAGGTATGCTGAAGCTTTCTTT.

This rearrangement joins TRBV15 to TRBJ2-1; unclear D gene. Trimming took off 1 base at V and 0 bases at J, with 10 bases between the two ends. Germline V gives CDR1 LNHNV, CDR2 YYDKDF (reference sequence). The CDR3 loop spans 16 amino acids. The CDR3 here is CATSRGVRTSYNEQFF. The CDR3 DNA reads TGTGCCACCAGCAGAGGGGTTAGGACCTCCTACAATGAGCAGTTCTTC.

In the case of this clone: The same CDR3 can be traced to other DNA sequences in this sample. This chain joins TRBV19 and TRBJ2-4, with TRBD1 identical over 8 bases. The CDR3 has 13 residues. V lost 3 bases, J lost 6 bases, and 1 base stayed unmatched. Germline V gives CDR1 LNHDA, CDR2 SQIVND (reference sequence). CDR3 loop: CASSIDRGNIQYF. DNA of the CDR3: TGTGCCAGTAGTATCGACAGGGGAAACATTCAGTACTTC.

The chain links TRBV5-6 to TRBJ2-3; no firm D call. The germline V and J ends were trimmed by 0 bases and 14 bases, with 10 bases remaining between them. CDR3 length: 11 amino acids. Germline lookup yields CDR1 SGHDT and CDR2 YYEEEE. This CDR3 is CASSLAASRYF. In DNA, the CDR3 is TGTGCCAGCAGCTTGGCGGCCTCCAGGTATTTT.

The J gene is TRBJ2-3, the V gene TRBV28; tentatively, D is TRBD1 or TRBD2 (5 bases each). V was clipped by 6 bases and J by 4 bases, with 17 bases between them. The CDR3 extends over 15 amino acids. CDR1 and CDR2 (germline): MDHEN, SYDVKM. In nucleotides, the CDR3 is TGTGCCAGCAGCTGGGACGGCAAGGAGGCAGATACGCAGTATTTT. This gives the protein CASSWDGKEADTQYF.

This clone is a singleton in its sample. The same CDR3 is also encoded by other DNA sequences in this sample. The CDR3 nucleotides read TGTGCCAGCAGCTTAGTTCTCCAAGAGACCCAGTACTTC. As protein: CASSLVLQETQYF. This chain links TRBV7-2 with TRBJ2-5; the D is unclear. This CDR3 is built from 13 residues. Germline CDR1 and CDR2: SGHTA and FQGNSA. V dropped 1 base and J dropped 1 base, with 4 bases sitting between them.

This chain joins TRBV4-1 and TRBJ2-7, with 11 bases aligning to TRBD2. The CDR3 spans 18 residues. Germline CDR1 reads MGHRA; CDR2 reads YSYEKL. Trimming at V came to 3 bases and at J to 0 bases, leaving 10 bases not matched to a gene. The CDR3 loop is CASSQETSGATSSYEQYF. The CDR3 nucleotides are TGCGCCAGCAGCCAGGAGACTAGCGGGGCGACGAGCTCCTACGAGCAGTACTTC.

V is TRBV28 and J is TRBJ1-5; the D gene is possibly TRBD1 (6 bases). Germline-derived CDR1 and CDR2 are MDHEN and SYDVKM. V was pared by 6 bases and J by 7 bases, with 13 bases between. This CDR3 contains 13 residues. Written as DNA, the CDR3 is TGTGCCAGCAGCCTACAGGGATGGCAGCCCCAGCATTTT. This sequence encodes CASSLQGWQPQHF.

This clone was observed once. The V gene is TRBV15, the J gene TRBJ1-4; 7 nucleotides align to TRBD1. The CDR3 length is 13 residues. Per germline, CDR1 LNHNV and CDR2 YYDKDF (reference sequence). The ends lost 8 bases at V and 6 bases at J; junction bases unmatched: 6. The CDR3: CATQRGRYEKLFF. Written as DNA, the CDR3 is TGTGCCACCCAAAGGGGGCGTTATGAAAAACTGTTTTTT.

This chain joins TRBV7-9 and TRBJ2-3; D is perhaps TRBD1 or TRBD2 (5 bases each). Deletions cut 5 bases from V and 6 bases from J, with 21 bases between. The CDR3 length is 16 residues. Germline CDR1 and CDR2: SEHNR and FQNEAQ (reference sequence). The CDR3 DNA is TGTGCCAGCAGCCAAAACACCGGGACCCCTCGGGATACGCAGTATTTT. Residues: CASSQNTGTPRDTQYF.